A single sample gave rise to the 24 T cell receptor beta chains below, sequenced in a study of kidney transplant recipient with SARS-CoV-2 infection. TCRdb reprocessed the reads with MiXCR, giving one entry per CDR3 protein. Among under 300,000 distinct CDR3 sequences, 29% were seen once, and the ten largest hold roughly 7%. This material consisted of a blood sample, taken at baseline and between days 110 and 120 from a kidney transplant recipient. These receptor sequences come from a young adult male patient who had COVID-19 and was a kidney transplant recipient. The graft donor may have given rise to some T cells.

This clonotype was recorded many times. The rearrangement links TRBV7-9 to TRBJ1-1; TRBD1 matches at 7 bases. Germline V gives CDR1 SEHNR, CDR2 FQNEAQ (reference sequence). The CDR3 runs 12 residues. V trimming: 5 bases; J trimming: 7 bases; junction bases outside the gene matches: 4. CDR3 DNA sequence: TGTGCCAGCAGCCGCCGGGACAGTGAAGCTTTCTTT. It specifies CASSRRDSEAFF.

This clonotype was recorded at least ten times. The gene calls are TRBV12-5 and TRBJ1-2, with D possibly matching TRBD1 (5 bases). Looked up from germline, CDR1 is LGHNT and CDR2 is FRNRAP. Trimming pared 4 bases from V and 4 bases from J, leaving 22 bases between. This CDR3 is 17 amino acids long. CDR3 sequence (DNA): TGTGCTAGTGGTTGTCATGGTTTGCAGGGAAAGACCTATGGCTACACCTTC. It is translated as CASGCHGLQGKTYGYTF.

A note on this clonotype: Being one base from a much bigger clone, this may be a read error. The chain links TRBV27 to TRBJ2-1; perhaps TRBD1 as D (6 bases). CDR1 and CDR2 from the germline V gene are MNHEY and SMNVEV (reference sequence). This CDR3 has 13 residues. CDR3 DNA: TGTGCCGGCAGAACAGGGTATTTGGGTGAGCAGTTCTTC. It yields the protein CAGRTGYLGEQFF.

Many counts were recorded for this clonotype. V and J are TRBV6-5 and TRBJ1-5; D perhaps matches TRBD1 (6 bases). The CDR3 spans 14 residues. The V end lost 7 bases, the J end lost 2 bases, and 12 bases lay between the germline ends. Germline-derived CDR1 and CDR2 are MNHEY and SVGAGI. The CDR3 is CASNSGAGNQPQHF. The CDR3 DNA is TGTGCCAGCAATTCGGGGGCGGGCAATCAGCCCCAGCATTTT.

This clonotype was observed a single time. This clone may be a read error of a much larger clone one base away. V is TRBV30 and J is TRBJ1-2; unclear D gene. The CDR3 has 16 residues. V was trimmed by 5 bases and J by 4 bases, leaving 23 bases between them. The germline V gene encodes CDR1 GTSNPN and CDR2 SVGIG (reference sequence). CDR3: CAWHSWHYRKTYGYTF. The CDR3 DNA sequence: TGTGCCTGGCACAGCTGGCATTATAGAAAGACCTATGGCTACACCTTC.

Points on this clonotype: A read error may be the cause here, since a much bigger clone is one base away. The chain has TRBV20-1 and TRBJ1-2; possible D gene TRBD1, 5 bases. The CDR3 has 16 amino acids. The germline V gene has CDR1 DFQATT and CDR2 SNEGSKA (reference sequence). The V end lost 5 bases, the J end lost 4 bases, and 23 bases lay between the germline ends. The CDR3 here is CSASTGLLRKTYGYTF. DNA of the CDR3: TGCAGTGCTTCAACGGGGCTGTTGCGAAAGACCTATGGCTACACCTTC.

Concerning this clonotype: One base away lies a much larger clone, so this may be a sequencing read error. Likely a read error: the CDR3 ends without its conserved phenylalanine or tryptophan. The chain has TRBV12-3 or TRBV12-4 and TRBJ2-1; D might be TRBD2 (7 bases). The CDR3 covers 13 residues. The germline V and J ends were trimmed by 9 bases and 3 bases, with 12 bases remaining between them. Here the CDR3 reads CASRRGGYNEQFL. Here the CDR3 DNA reads TGTGCCAGTCGGAGGGGGGGCTACAATGAGCAGTTCCTC.

This clonotype occurred many times. This chain connects TRBV18 to TRBJ2-3, with D possibly TRBD1 on 6 matching bases. V dropped 0 bases and J dropped 0 bases, with 10 bases sitting between them. The CDR3 loop spans 16 amino acids. Looked up from germline, CDR1 is KGHSH and CDR2 is LQKENI. The CDR3 DNA is TGTGCCAGCTCACCACCGGGACAACGGAGCACAGATACGCAGTATTTT. It translates to CASSPPGQRSTDTQYF. Supplemented by reference TRBV18 and TRBJ2-3, the full variable domain reads NAGVMQNPRHLVRRRGQEARLRCSPMKGHSHVYWYRQLPEEGLKFMVYLQKENIIDESGMPKERFSAEFPKEGPSILRIQQVVRGDSAAYFCASSPPGQRSTDTQYFGPGTRLTVL.

In regard to this clonotype: With only one base between it and a far larger clone, this is likely a read error. This CDR3 is missing its conserved last phenylalanine or tryptophan, likely due to a read error. The chain has TRBV6-5 and TRBJ2-7; 11 bases line up with TRBD1. The J call may be incorrect, as the DNA end agrees better with TRBJ2-5. From germline, CDR1 is MNHEY and CDR2 SVGAGI. The CDR3 is 14 residues long. CDR3 sequence reads: CASSSGQGAKTQYL. Here the CDR3 DNA reads TGTGCCAGCAGCTCCGGACAGGGGGCAAAGACCCAGTACCTC.

This clonotype has only a few counts. J is TRBJ2-3 and V is TRBV28; the D is unclear. Germline V CDR1 and CDR2: MDHEN, SYDVKM. This CDR3 contains 16 residues. Trimming took 5 bases from V and 0 from J, leaving 15 bases between them. CDR3 nucleotide sequence: TGTGCCAGCAGTGAAGGATACGGTGTCAGCACAGATACGCAGTATTTT. The encoded protein is CASSEGYGVSTDTQYF. Together with reference TRBV28 and TRBJ2-3, the CDR3 gives the full variable domain: DVKVTQSSRYLVKRTGEKVFLECVQDMDHENMFWYRQDPGLGLRLIYFSYDVKMKEKGDIPEGYSVSREKKERFSLILESASTNQTSMYLCASSEGYGVSTDTQYFGPGTRLTVL.

Remarks on this clonotype: An end of the junction does not agree with germline; a read error may underlie this. The J gene is TRBJ2-3, the V gene TRBV4-1; 7 bases match TRBD1. CDR3 length: 13 residues. In germline, CDR1 is MGHRA, CDR2 YSYEKL. The CDR3 nucleotides read TGCGTCAGCAGCGACAGGGCCGCAGATACGCAGTATTTT. Translated: CVSSDRAADTQYF.

This clonotype occurred many times. The chain couples TRBV7-2 to TRBJ1-2; weak D call: TRBD1 (6 bases). CDR3 length equals 17 residues. Germline V gene lookup returns CDR1 SGHTA and CDR2 FQGNSA. The V and J ends lost 4 bases and 4 bases respectively, with 22 bases between them. Here the CDR3 DNA reads TGTGCCAGCAGCTCGGGGGCCAGAGACGGAAAGACCTATGGCTACACCTTC. This encodes CASSSGARDGKTYGYTF.

This clonotype has ten or more counts. The genes are TRBV19 and TRBJ1-4; 10 positions agree with TRBD1. This CDR3 spans 17 amino acids. The V and J ends lost 5 bases and 6 bases, in that order; junction bases with no gene match: 12. Germline values: CDR1 LNHDA, CDR2 SQIVND (reference sequence). As DNA, the CDR3 is TGTGCCAGTAGTTCCCGGACAGGGGGAAGGGTAGATGAAAAACTGTTTTTT. Its translation is CASSSRTGGRVDEKLFF. Using reference TRBV19 and TRBJ1-4 for the parts outside the CDR3, the full variable domain is DGGITQSPKYLFRKEGQNVTLSCEQNLNHDAMYWYRQDPGQGLRLIYYSQIVNDFQKGDIAEGYSVSREKKESFPLTVTSAQKNPTAFYLCASSSRTGGRVDEKLFFGSGTQLSVL.

The J gene is TRBJ2-1, the V gene TRBV2; D remains ambiguous. The CDR3 has 13 residues. Germline loops: CDR1 SNHLY, CDR2 FYNNEI. V shed 6 bases and J shed 5 bases, with 11 bases lying between them. CDR3 sequence: CASRAGPDNEQFF. CDR3 nucleotide sequence: TGTGCCAGCAGGGCCGGGCCCGACAATGAGCAGTTCTTC.

This clonotype has only one observation. A much more abundant neighbour one base away suggests this may be a read error. The CDR3 sequence: CANRSPLATVMQDTQYF. Here the CDR3 DNA reads TGTGCCAACAGGAGTCCGTTAGCTACAGTCATGCAAGATACGCAGTATTTT. The chain couples TRBV21-1 to TRBJ2-3; the DNA was not used to check the table's D call, TRBD2. TRBV21-1 is assigned pseudogene status. This CDR3 has 17 amino acids.

This clonotype was recorded only once. This may be a read error: a much more frequent sequence differs by one nucleotide. The gene calls are TRBV6-9 and TRBJ1-2, with D unresolved. CDR3 size: 17 residues. V was clipped by 5 bases and J by 4 bases, with 23 bases between them. CDR1 is MNHGY and CDR2 is SVAAGI in the germline V gene. CDR3 in DNA: TGTGCCAGCAGTGGAGCGCTGCCTTACGGAAAGGCCTATGGCTACACCTTC. Translated, it gives CASSGALPYGKAYGYTF.

Worth noting for this clonotype: A much larger clone lies one base from this, so it may be a read error. This CDR3 is missing its conserved last phenylalanine or tryptophan, likely due to a read error. The V and J genes are TRBV28 and TRBJ2-7, with 7 bases that match TRBD1. Germline V lookup: CDR1 MDHEN, CDR2 SYDVKM. CDR3 length: 15 residues. The ends lost 7 bases at V and 1 base at J; junction bases unmatched: 10. CDR3 DNA sequence: TGTGCCAGCACCCTCCAAGGGGGCCGGTCCTACGAGCAGTACCTC. Its translation is CASTLQGGRSYEQYL.

This clonotype was detected many times. The chain carries TRBV19 and TRBJ2-7; D possibly corresponds to TRBD2 (5 bases). The CDR3 extends over 14 amino acids. The V end was cut by 2 bases, the J end by 0 bases, with 8 bases between. Germline CDR1 and CDR2: LNHDA and SQIVND (reference sequence). The CDR3 sequence: CASSITAVSYEQYF. CDR3 coding DNA: TGTGCCAGTAGTATAACAGCGGTCTCCTACGAGCAGTACTTC.

This clonotype showed up many times. The chain carries TRBV4-2 and TRBJ2-7; 11 positions match TRBD2. The CDR3 has 17 residues. J gave up 1 base and V 3 bases, and 8 bases lay outside the gene matches. Germline CDR1 is LGHNA and CDR2 is YNFKEQ. CDR3 amino acids: CASSQGHTSGRSYEQYF. The CDR3 region has the DNA TGTGCCAGCAGCCAGGGGCATACTAGCGGGAGATCCTACGAGCAGTACTTC.

To note about this clonotype: The junction does not match germline at one end; this may be a read error. The genes are TRBV2 and TRBJ2-2; 14 nucleotides align to TRBD2. The length of the CDR3 is 19 residues. Germline V lookup: CDR1 SNHLY, CDR2 FYNNEI. DNA of the CDR3: TGTGCCAGCAGTGGGACTAGCGGGGGGCCTAGATCGAACATCGGGGAGCTGTTTTTT. This gives the protein CASSGTSGGPRSNIGELFF.

This clonotype was recorded many times. The chain joins TRBV3-1 to TRBJ2-1, with 12 bases fitting TRBD1. This CDR3 is built from 18 residues. After removal of 2 bases from V and 3 bases from J, the junction contained 8 bases not matched to a gene. Germline loops: CDR1 LGHDT, CDR2 YNNKEL (reference sequence). This CDR3 reads CASSQSWGQGASYNEQFF. CDR3 DNA sequence: TGTGCCAGCAGCCAATCCTGGGGACAGGGGGCTAGCTACAATGAGCAGTTCTTC.

At least ten counts were recorded for this clonotype. V and J are TRBV6-5 and TRBJ1-5; 7 bases map to TRBD1. The CDR3 is made up of 13 amino acids. V was pared by 7 bases and J by 6 bases, with 6 bases of the junction left unmatched. CDR1 is MNHEY, CDR2 SVGAGI, per germline. CDR3 protein: CASTAGTAQPQHF. CDR3 nucleotides: TGTGCCAGCACCGCCGGGACAGCTCAGCCCCAGCATTTT.

This clonotype was picked up many times. The V gene is TRBV6-9, the J gene TRBJ1-2; perhaps TRBD1 as D (5 bases). V dropped 5 bases and J dropped 4 bases, with 23 bases sitting between them. The CDR3 loop spans 17 amino acids. Germline V gives CDR1 MNHGY, CDR2 SVAAGI. The CDR3 here is CASSRGSPYGKTYGYTF. In DNA, the CDR3 is TGTGCCAGCAGTAGGGGTTCGCCTTACGGAAAGACCTATGGCTACACCTTC.

Many counts were recorded for this clonotype. The CDR3 region has the DNA TGTGCCAGCAGCCGAGCGGGAACACCGGAAGAGACCCAGTACTTC. Its translation is CASSRAGTPEETQYF. The V and J genes are TRBV7-2 and TRBJ2-7, with 7 bases matching TRBD2. TRBJ2-5 explains the end of the DNA better; the J call may be wrong. This CDR3 is built from 15 residues. Germline assignment: CDR1 SGHTA and CDR2 FQGNSA.